Following are 23 T cell receptor beta chains from one sample sequenced in a study of post-analysis software for immune sequencing data (dated by TCRdb to the mid-2010s). Points the paper makes about the study in general: Several TRBV segments, including TRBV5-6, TRBV5-1 and TRBV20-1, were significantly more frequent in patients than controls.

Library creation used PCR. Instrument on record: Illumina HiSeq 2500. To reduce PCR and sequencing biases, unique molecular identifiers were built into the TCR beta cDNA libraries. TCRdb trimmed public reads at Q25 via fastp, called clones via MiXCR and kept in-frame beta chains. Under each unique CDR3 protein, matching rows form one entry showing the most common genes and DNA. Recorded for this sample are about 540,000 distinct CDR3 sequences; 30% to 40% of them occurred a single time. The ten most abundant clones make up about 5.6% of the sample. These receptors are not linked to any known antigen. The sample comprised blood. These receptors originate from a girl aged 2 to 17 with multiple sclerosis.

Remarks on this clonotype: Germline is not matched at one junction end, which may reflect a read error. The chain joins TRBV12-3 or TRBV12-4 to TRBJ1-2; D remains unclear. This CDR3 contains 13 residues. CDR3 bases: TGTGCCGGCAGTTTCACGGTTAACTATGGCTACACCTTC. This sequence encodes CAGSFTVNYGYTF.

This clonotype has only a few counts. This chain joins TRBV7-9 and TRBJ2-7; a weak D match, TRBD2 (6 bases). Germline CDR1 and CDR2: SEHNR and FQNEAQ (reference sequence). This CDR3 comprises 13 residues. V was clipped by 4 bases and J by 3 bases, with 10 bases between them. The CDR3 here is CASSWPGSYEQYF. The DNA of the CDR3 is TGTGCCAGCAGCTGGCCCGGGAGCTACGAGCAGTACTTC.

As regards this clonotype: The junction departs from germline at one end; a sequencing error may be responsible. The chain recombines TRBV20-1 with TRBJ1-5; TRBD1 aligns across 8 bases. Germline V gives CDR1 DFQATT, CDR2 SNEGSKA (reference sequence). The CDR3 spans 14 residues. DNA of the CDR3: TGCAGTGCCCCCCGGGACAGGCTTAATCAGCCCCAGCATTTC. Residues: CSAPRDRLNQPQHF.

This chain links TRBV18 with TRBJ2-1; D might be TRBD1 (5 bases). Per the germline V gene, CDR1 is KGHSH and CDR2 is LQKENI. This CDR3 contains 17 residues. V was trimmed by 2 bases and J by 4 bases, leaving 18 bases between them. The CDR3 DNA follows: TGTGCCAGCTCACCAAAGGAAAGCGCGACAGTGTACAATGAGCAGTTCTTC. It specifies CASSPKESATVYNEQFF.

V gene TRBV20-1 combines with J gene TRBJ1-2, with 7 positions matching TRBD1. Germline loops: CDR1 DFQATT, CDR2 SNEGSKA (reference sequence). The V segment lost 6 bases and the J segment 5 bases; nucleotides outside the gene matches: 12. The CDR3 extends over 14 amino acids. The CDR3 bases are TGCAGTGCCGAAGTTCCAGGGGGGGCTTATGGCTACACCTTC. Protein: CSAEVPGGAYGYTF.

The rearrangement uses TRBV9 and TRBJ2-1, with 10 bases matching TRBD2. The CDR3 is made up of 16 amino acids. V dropped 2 bases and J dropped 2; count of bases not matched to a gene: 4. Germline values: CDR1 SGDLS, CDR2 YYNGEE. Here the CDR3 DNA reads TGTGCCAGCAGCGTGGGAGCGGGGGGGACCTACAATGAGCAGTTCTTC. Protein: CASSVGAGGTYNEQFF. Together with reference TRBV9 and TRBJ2-1, the CDR3 gives the full variable domain: DSGVTQTPKHLITATGQRVTLRCSPRSGDLSVYWYQQSLDQGLQFLIQYYNGEERAKGNILERFSAQQFPDLHSELNLSSLELGDSALYFCASSVGAGGTYNEQFFGPGTRLTVL.

A few counts support this clonotype. The chain is built from TRBV12-3 or TRBV12-4 and TRBJ2-4; weak D call: TRBD2 (5 bases). Trimming took 5 bases from V and 13 from J, leaving 12 bases between them. CDR3 length: 11 residues. The CDR3 here is CASSRRGEQYF. The CDR3 nucleotides are TGTGCCAGCAGTAGACGGGGTGAGCAGTACTTC.

This clonotype appeared many times. V usage is TRBV4-1 and J usage is TRBJ2-3; 8 bases match TRBD2. Germline CDR1 MGHRA, CDR2 YSYEKL. The CDR3 is 15 residues long. Trimming cost V 0 bases and J 4 bases; bases outside gene matches: 3. The CDR3 DNA reads as TGCGCCAGCAGCCAAGAAAATAGCGGGGCAGATACGCAGTATTTT. As protein: CASSQENSGADTQYF.

This clonotype was observed at least ten times. The J gene is TRBJ2-3, the V gene TRBV12-3 or TRBV12-4; D unclear. Trimming pared 3 bases from V and 0 bases from J, leaving 10 bases between. The CDR3 is 15 residues long. CDR3 sequence (DNA): TGTGCCAGCAGTTTTGGTGGGGTTAGCACAGATACGCAGTATTTT. This encodes CASSFGGVSTDTQYF.

This clonotype appeared many times. V and J are TRBV18 and TRBJ2-5, with no clear D. The CDR3 sequence is 13 residues long. The ends were cut back, 1 base at V and 5 bases at J, with 8 bases in the middle. The germline V gene has CDR1 KGHSH and CDR2 LQKENI. The CDR3 protein is CASSPLVGETQYF. CDR3 DNA sequence: TGTGCCAGCTCACCACTAGTCGGGGAGACCCAGTACTTC.

CDR3 region: CASSPSWSSYNEQFF. The CDR3 DNA reads TGCGCCAGCAGCCCAAGTTGGAGCTCCTACAATGAGCAGTTCTTC. J is TRBJ2-1 and V is TRBV5-1; D is unresolved. The germline CDR1 and CDR2 sequences are SGHRS and YFSETQ. This CDR3 has 15 amino acids. V was clipped by 4 bases and J by 0 bases, with 11 bases between them.

In regard to this clonotype: Being one base from a much bigger clone, this may be a read error. The rearrangement links TRBV27 to TRBJ2-5; 13 nucleotides agree with TRBD2. CDR1 is MNHEY, CDR2 SMNVEV, per germline (reference sequence). The CDR3 totals 15 residues. CDR3: CAGSPGLAGVETQYF. For the CDR3, the DNA is TGTGCCGGCAGTCCCGGACTAGCGGGGGTGGAGACCCAGTACTTC.

This clonotype was found many times. The chain is built from TRBV24-1 and TRBJ2-5, with D perhaps TRBD1 (6 bases). CDR3 size: 13 residues. The V gene's germline CDR1 is KGHDR and CDR2 SFDVKD. V dropped 3 bases and J dropped 5 bases, with 9 bases sitting between them. The CDR3 coding sequence is TGTGCCACCAGTGATGAAAGGGGGGAGACCCAGTACTTC. It yields the protein CATSDERGETQYF.

Concerning this clonotype: One end of the junction fails to match germline, which may point to a read error. This chain uses TRBV20-1 with TRBJ2-7, with D hard to call. Germline V gene lookup returns CDR1 DFQATT and CDR2 SNEGSKA (reference sequence). This CDR3 has 14 residues. The CDR3 bases are TGCAGTGCGGTCGGGTTGACACTAACCTACGAGCAGTATTTC. Translation: CSAVGLTLTYEQYF.

Notes on this clonotype: A much more abundant neighbour one base away suggests this may be a read error. This rearrangement joins TRBV29-1 to TRBJ1-2; D is undetermined. This CDR3 region has 10 residues. Germline values: CDR1 SQVTM, CDR2 ANQGSEA. CDR3 loop: CSVDWDGDTF. The CDR3 bases are TGCAGCGTTGATTGGGATGGCGACACCTTC.

This clonotype was detected only a few times. The chain carries TRBV7-3 and TRBJ2-1; D may be TRBD1 (6 bases). CDR1 and CDR2 from the germline V gene are SGHTA and FQGTGA. This CDR3 is 14 amino acids long. With 5 bases removed from V and 6 bases from J, the gap between germline ends came to 14 bases. The CDR3: CASSQTGHTNEQFF. In DNA, the CDR3 is TGTGCCAGCAGCCAGACAGGTCACACCAATGAGCAGTTCTTC.

V is TRBV11-2 and J is TRBJ2-5, with TRBD2 matching 7 bases. Per the germline V gene, CDR1 is SGHAT and CDR2 is FQNNGV. Losses at the gene ends were 1 base for V and 5 bases for J; bases not matched to a gene: 10. The length of the CDR3 is 16 residues. CDR3: CASSLAGGTGGETQYF. CDR3 coding DNA: TGTGCCAGCAGCTTAGCGGGGGGAACCGGTGGGGAGACCCAGTACTTC.

The CDR3 reads CASSLFETTNYGYTF. The CDR3, as DNA: TGTGCCAGCAGCTTATTCGAGACCACTAACTATGGCTACACCTTC. J is TRBJ1-2 and V is TRBV7-2, with unresolved D. V was shortened by 2 bases and J by 0 bases, with 10 bases between the two germline ends. The germline CDR1 and CDR2 sequences are SGHTA and FQGNSA. This CDR3 has 15 amino acids.

The chain is built from TRBV10-3 and TRBJ2-3; TRBD2 matches 14 bases. V was pared by 4 bases and J by 0 bases, with 9 bases of the junction left unmatched. Germline loops: CDR1 ENHRY, CDR2 SYGVKD. The length of the CDR3 is 19 residues. CDR3 DNA sequence: TGTGCCATCAGTGTCGGACTAGCGGGGGGCCGCCCAAGCACAGATACGCAGTATTTT. This codes for CAISVGLAGGRPSTDTQYF.

There are many counts of this clonotype. The J gene is TRBJ2-3, the V gene TRBV20-1, with D hard to call. Trimming left V 3 bases short and J 4 bases short, with 17 bases between. CDR1 is DFQATT and CDR2 is SNEGSKA in the germline V gene (reference sequence). The CDR3 loop spans 15 amino acids. The CDR3 region is CSASSQPGGADTQYF. CDR3 coding DNA: TGCAGTGCTAGTTCACAGCCCGGTGGGGCAGATACGCAGTATTTT.

The chain links TRBV12-3 or TRBV12-4 to TRBJ2-7; 9 nucleotides align to TRBD1. The J segment lost 6 bases and the V segment lost 3 bases, leaving 9 bases of the junction unmatched. This CDR3 spans 15 amino acids. The CDR3 loop reads CASSFLGQGIREQYF. For the CDR3, the DNA is TGTGCCAGCAGTTTCCTGGGACAGGGTATACGCGAGCAGTACTTC.

This clonotype was seen more than once but under ten times. This chain links TRBV11-2 with TRBJ1-1; weak D call: TRBD1 (5 bases). CDR3 length: 14 amino acids. Per germline, CDR1 SGHAT and CDR2 FQNNGV. Trimming left V 4 bases short and J 7 bases short, with 16 bases between. CDR3 protein: CASSSVRGVGEAFF. The CDR3 nucleotides are TGTGCCAGCAGCTCGGTACGGGGGGTGGGTGAAGCTTTCTTT.

Comment on this clonotype: At one boundary the junction diverges from the germline segment, which might be a read error. This chain joins TRBV3-1 and TRBJ1-2, with D unresolved. Germline values: CDR1 LGHDT, CDR2 YNNKEL (reference sequence). The CDR3 is 13 residues long. Written as DNA, the CDR3 is TGTGTCAGCAGCCCCTGGACGGGCTATGGCTACACCTTC. Translating gives CVSSPWTGYGYTF.